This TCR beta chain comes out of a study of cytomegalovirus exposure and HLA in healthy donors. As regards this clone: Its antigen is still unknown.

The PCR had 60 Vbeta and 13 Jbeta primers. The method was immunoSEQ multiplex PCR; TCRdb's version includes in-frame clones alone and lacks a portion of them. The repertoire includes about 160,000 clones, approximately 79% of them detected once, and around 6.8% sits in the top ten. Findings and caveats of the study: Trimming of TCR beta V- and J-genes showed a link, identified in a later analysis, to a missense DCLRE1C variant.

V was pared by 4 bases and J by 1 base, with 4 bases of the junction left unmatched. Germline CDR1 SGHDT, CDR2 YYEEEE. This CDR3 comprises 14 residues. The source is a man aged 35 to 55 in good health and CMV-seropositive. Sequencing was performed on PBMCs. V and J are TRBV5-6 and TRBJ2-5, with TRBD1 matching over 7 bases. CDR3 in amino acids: CASSTGQIQETQYF. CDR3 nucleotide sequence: TGTGCCAGCAGCACGGGACAGATCCAAGAGACCCAGTACTTC. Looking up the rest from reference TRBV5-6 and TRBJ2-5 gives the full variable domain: DAGVTQSPTHLIKTRGQQVTLRCSPKSGHDTVSWYQQALGQGPQFIFQYYEEEERQRGNFPDRFSGHQFPNYSSELNVNALLLGDSALYLCASSTGQIQETQYFGPGTRLLVL.